Reported below is one T cell receptor (beta chain). The junction departs from the called germline gene at one end, perhaps through a read error. TCRbeta libraries were built with three rounds of nested PCR, modified from ARM-PCR. TCRdb called the multiplex PCR reads again in MiXCR, with one record for every CDR3 protein. The sample shows 200,000 to 250,000 distinct CDR3 sequences, 71% of them seen only once. This sample is drawn from a study of tumor and adjacent non-tumor tissue in lung cancer. CDR3 length: 19 amino acids. Germline V gene data show CDR1 as MGHRA and CDR2 as YSYEKL. No cell sorting was done before RNA was extracted from the tissue.

Input material: lung tumor tissue. The chain couples TRBV4-1 to TRBJ2-4; TRBD2 might be the D (6 bases). The source of this sequence is a man aged 55 to 70 with non-small cell lung cancer. In DNA, the CDR3 is TGCGCCAGCAGCCAAACGATCCCCGGACAATGGGCGGGAAAAAACATTCAGTGCTTC. It is translated as CASSQTIPGQWAGKNIQCF.